A single T cell receptor beta chain is shown here with its context. Its antigen is not identified. This sample is part of a study of cytomegalovirus exposure and HLA in healthy donors. The wider study: Early release data held 80 million to 100 million unique TCRs from HLA-typed donors. Study-wide results and limits: In a later analysis, V- and J-gene trimming of beta chains associated with a DCLRE1C missense variant, replicated independently. In an earlier analysis, most TCR beta V segments were productive about 87% or about 30% of the time.

13 Jbeta primers and 60 Vbeta primers were used for the PCR. Repertoires were generated with immunoSEQ multiplex PCR, while TCRdb's copy carries only in-frame clones and drops some. The sample records tens of thousands of clones, 50% to 75% being singletons. There are 15 residues in the CDR3. Trimming removed 2 bases at V and 10 bases at J, with 18 bases between. CDR1 is SGHNT and CDR2 is YENEEA in the germline V gene. The chain recombines TRBV11-3 with TRBJ2-1, with D perhaps TRBD2 (5 bases). Sequenced material: PBMCs. This receptor was obtained from a man aged 30 to 39 in good health and CMV-seronegative. The CDR3 reads CASSLLGEAGGEQFF. The CDR3 DNA is TGTGCCAGCAGCTTATTGGGAGAGGCGGGTGGAGAGCAGTTCTTC.